The 11 T cell receptor beta chains below come from one sample, sequenced in a study of long-term antiretroviral therapy in people with HIV (dated by TCRdb to 2022 to 2024). The immunoSEQ hsTCRB v3.0 assay was used at survey level resolution to sequence the TRB variable region. In TCRdb, the immuneACCESS table is reduced to in-frame sequences with V and J assigned. These tables do not hold every clone; where another copy was compared, an unresolved V gene accounts for under half, and the others remain unexplained. This sample holds around 28,000 clones; roughly 83% were observed only once. The ten top clones hold more than 8% of the sample. This material consisted of unsorted PBMCs, taken around 2.8 years after starting antiretroviral therapy. The receptors stem from a young man with HIV.

This clone was picked up one time. This chain connects TRBV7-2 to TRBJ2-1; tentatively, D is TRBD2 (6 bases). Trimming cost V 2 bases and J 1 base, with 12 bases left between them. The CDR3 spans 16 residues. Germline CDR1 is SGHTA and CDR2 is FQGNSA. The CDR3 is CASSLTGDLSYNEQFF. The CDR3 nucleotides are TGTGCCAGCAGCTTAACGGGAGACTTGTCCTACAATGAGCAGTTCTTC.

The CDR3 sequence is CASSFGGRGNSPLHF. The CDR3 coding sequence is TGTGCCAGCAGCTTCGGGGGAAGGGGAAATTCACCCCTCCACTTT. The rearrangement uses TRBV2 and TRBJ1-6, with D tentatively TRBD1 (5 bases). The germline V and J ends were trimmed by 6 bases and 7 bases, with 16 bases remaining between them. The V gene's germline CDR1 is SNHLY and CDR2 FYNNEI. This CDR3 contains 15 residues.

This rearrangement joins TRBV25-1 to TRBJ2-7, with TRBD1 as a possible D gene (6 bases). CDR3 length: 13 amino acids. Trimming cost V 6 bases and J 2 bases, with 11 bases left between them. Germline CDR1 reads MGHDK; CDR2 reads SYGVNS. CDR3 bases: TGTGCCAGCAGCGGACAGCTAGCCTACGAGCAGTACTTC. It encodes CASSGQLAYEQYF.

The V call is TRBV7-9, the J call TRBJ1-6, with a possible D match to TRBD1 (5 bases). Between the trimmed V and J ends, which lost 2 bases and 8 bases, there was a span of 16 bases. This CDR3 has 16 residues. Per germline, CDR1 SEHNR and CDR2 FQNEAQ (reference sequence). CDR3 sequence: CASSLQGGPPYSPLHF. The CDR3 nucleotides read TGTGCCAGCAGCTTACAGGGTGGGCCCCCTTATTCACCCCTCCACTTT.

The CDR3 loop reads CASSNPPTGGRQPQHF. The CDR3 DNA is TGTGCCAGCAGCAATCCCCCCACAGGGGGTCGTCAGCCCCAGCATTTT. The chain carries TRBV21-1 and TRBJ1-5; the DNA was not used to check the table's D call, TRBD1. TRBV21-1 is listed as a pseudogene. This CDR3 is built from 16 residues.

The rearrangement links TRBV18 to TRBJ2-5, with D unresolved. CDR3 length: 13 residues. V was pared by 2 bases and J by 5 bases, with 9 bases between. The germline gives CDR1 KGHSH, CDR2 LQKENI. In DNA form, the CDR3 reads TGTGCCAGCTCACCAGAAAGGTGGGAGACCCAGTACTTC. Translating gives CASSPERWETQYF.

This rearrangement joins TRBV18 to TRBJ2-3; 9 bases align to TRBD2. The CDR3 runs 18 residues. V lost 2 bases to trimming and J lost 7 bases; unmatched junction nucleotides: 16. Germline loops: CDR1 KGHSH, CDR2 LQKENI. The CDR3 nucleotides are TGTGCCAGCTCACCAGAGGTAGCGGGGGCCGGGAACAGATATACGCAGTATTTT. Protein: CASSPEVAGAGNRYTQYF.

This chain joins TRBV6-5 and TRBJ1-1; D is perhaps TRBD1 (5 bases). V was cut by 5 bases and J by 5 bases, with 18 bases left in between. CDR1 is MNHEY, CDR2 SVGAGI, per germline. CDR3 length: 15 residues. CDR3 sequence: CASSPPGPRRTEAFF. The CDR3 coding sequence is TGTGCCAGCAGTCCCCCGGGACCCAGGAGGACTGAAGCTTTCTTT.

The chain combines TRBV5-4 with TRBJ1-6, with a weak D call TRBD1 (5 bases). Germline CDR1 and CDR2: SGHNT and YYREEE (reference sequence). Trimming took off 4 bases at V and 8 bases at J, with 16 bases between the two ends. CDR3 size: 15 residues. The CDR3 DNA sequence: TGTGCCAGCAGCCTCCTCGGGGGGACGGATTCACCCCTCCACTTT. Its protein product is CASSLLGGTDSPLHF.

The chain combines TRBV29-1 with TRBJ2-7; 7 bases are shared with TRBD2. This CDR3 comprises 18 residues. In germline, CDR1 is SQVTM, CDR2 ANQGSEA. V was clipped by 5 bases and J by 0 bases; unmatched bases: 19. The CDR3 is CSVSVPKASGYSSYEQYF. In DNA, the CDR3 is TGCAGCGTTTCGGTCCCGAAGGCTAGCGGCTATAGCTCCTACGAGCAGTACTTC.

The chain has TRBV28 and TRBJ1-2; D gene unclear. There are 11 residues in the CDR3. V was trimmed by 11 bases and J by 2 bases, leaving 9 bases between them. Per germline, CDR1 MDHEN and CDR2 SYDVKM. The CDR3, as DNA: TGTGCCGTGGGAGAGAACTATGGCTACACCTTC. Translation: CAVGENYGYTF.